This record covers a single T cell receptor (beta chain). This clone was seen once. No antigen is known for it. Qualities for individual bases were not recorded, and no much larger clone is one base off. The record originates from a study of blood T cell repertoires in COVID-19 (dated by TCRdb to about 2020). About the full investigation: Samples covering the acute and convalescent phases of COVID-19 were provided by collaborators in the United States, Italy and Spain. The repertoires were released in a freely available public database intended as a resource for research on the immune response to SARS-CoV-2. Subjects who had been exposed to COVID-19, were actively infected with it, or had recovered from it provided the deeply sampled blood TCRbeta repertoires that made up the dataset. The samples were drawn from the first 160 participants of the ongoing ImmuneRACE study and from 950 to 1,500 subjects provided by 6 global collaborators. The sample metadata nearly always contained a de-identified subject ID, COVID-19 status, age in years and sex. The material from the prospective study consisted of cDNA or gDNA derived from T cells, B-cell-depleted T cells, or PBMCs. HLA class I and class II types, where available, came from metadata supplied by the sample provider rather than from assay-based typing. Paper-wide results and their limitations: The amount of clinical and demographic metadata varied by source and participant and was provided uncurated.

For CDR1 and CDR2, the germline V gene lists SGHRS and YFSETQ. Counted from cysteine to phenylalanine, this CDR3 has 13 amino acids. Only CDR3 DNA remains: 39 bases, in frame from the first base. From V the trimming removes 5 bases and from J it removes 0 bases, while the gene matches leave 2 bases of the junction unaccounted for. Each collaborating institution followed its own protocols to collect whole blood in K2EDTA tubes. For TCRbeta analysis, collaborator samples were shipped as frozen whole blood, as isolated PBMCs, or as DNA extracted from either sample type. TCRbeta CDR3 regions were amplified from genomic DNA by means of the immunoSEQ Assay, a bias-controlled multiplex PCR. Per the authors' processing: The number of nucleated cells in each sample was estimated by amplification of reference gene primers within the assay. Sequence reads were collapsed and filtered to measure the absolute abundance of every unique TCRbeta CDR3 rearrangement. Productive Simpson clonality was computed per sample as the square root of Simpson's diversity index over productive rearrangements. TCRdb stores this immuneACCESS table with in-frame sequences only. Part of the clones is absent; in the studies checked, under half of the shortfall reflects unresolved V genes, and no reason is known for the rest. V and J calls plus clone size are reproduced from that table; the DNA served to infer D and trimming. The sample table lists about 340,000 clones, over 70% of them with a count of one. The ten largest clones capture around 3% of the sample.

This TCR was sampled from a man aged 30-40 years with active or convalescent COVID-19. Here the chain combines TRBV5-1 and TRBJ2-7, with TRBD2 identical over 7 junction bases. Sample: peripheral blood. The nucleotide sequence reads as follows: TGCGCCAGCAGTCCGGGAGGCTCCTACGAGCAGTACTTC. Its translation is CASSPGGSYEQYF.